The next 10 T cell receptor beta chains were all read from a single sample in a study of T cells in Graves' hyperthyroidism and ophthalmopathy. The investigators amplified TCR beta CDR3 regions from RNA transcripts. In the first-round RT-PCR of the TCR CDR3, the HTBI primer set was used. TCRdb fed the multiplex PCR reads into MiXCR, producing one record per CDR3 protein. Seen here are about 98,000 distinct CDR3 sequences, roughly 40% observed once, and the top ten hold roughly 10%. Sequenced material: peripheral blood or thyroid tissue (not recorded which). These TCRs come from a woman aged 25 to 45 with Graves' hyperthyroidism.

This clonotype was counted at least ten times. The chain links TRBV7-2 to TRBJ1-1, with D unclear. CDR1 and CDR2 (germline): SGHTA, FQGNSA. V shed 1 base and J shed 5 bases, with 8 bases lying between them. The CDR3 is 13 residues long. The CDR3 is CASSLGAETEAFF. The DNA of the CDR3 is TGTGCCAGCAGCTTAGGTGCGGAGACTGAAGCTTTCTTT. Supplemented by reference TRBV7-2 and TRBJ1-1, the full variable domain reads GAGVSQSPSNKVTEKGKDVELRCDPISGHTALYWYRQSLGQGLEFLIYFQGNSAPDKSGLPSDRFSAERTGGSVSTLTIQRTQQEDSAVYLCASSLGAETEAFFGQGTRLTVV.

As for this clonotype: It may be a read error: a sequence one base away is much more abundant. The chain is built from TRBV5-1 and TRBJ1-2; unclear D gene. Trimming removed 4 bases from V and 2 bases from J, with 18 bases in between. CDR1 is SGHRS, CDR2 YFSETQ, per germline. The CDR3 covers 16 residues. DNA of the CDR3: TGCGCCAGCAGCCCATACCCAGACGGCCTGAACTATGGCTACACCTTC. Protein product: CASSPYPDGLNYGYTF.

This clonotype was observed many times. J is TRBJ2-7 and V is TRBV7-9; D uncertain. Trimming stripped 5 bases from V and 1 base from J, with 12 bases between. CDR3 length: 14 residues. Germline V CDR1 and CDR2: SEHNR, FQNEAQ (reference sequence). The CDR3 region has the DNA TGTGCCAGCAGCCGTCGTGGGGTTTCCTACGAGCAGTACTTC. It is translated as CASSRRGVSYEQYF.

This clonotype was seen ten or more times. The chain carries TRBV4-2 and TRBJ1-1; no clear D gene. The V gene lost 0 bases and the J gene lost 9 bases, with 11 bases spanning the gap. CDR1 is LGHNA, CDR2 YNFKEQ, per germline. The CDR3 contains 13 residues. This chain's CDR3 is CASSQENGLKAFF. CDR3 bases: TGTGCCAGCAGCCAAGAGAATGGTCTCAAAGCTTTCTTT.

This chain joins TRBV12-3 or TRBV12-4 and TRBJ2-7, with 12 nucleotides matching TRBD2. CDR3 length: 17 residues. J lost 6 bases, V lost 9 bases, and 18 bases had no gene match. The CDR3 here is CASLAGGPDGAIGEQYF. The CDR3 coding sequence is TGTGCCAGTCTAGCGGGAGGGCCGGATGGGGCCATTGGCGAGCAGTACTTC.

Many counts were recorded for this clonotype. The chain's CDR3 is CASSHRDRKNYGYTF. The CDR3 DNA is TGTGCCAGCAGCCACCGGGACAGGAAGAACTATGGCTACACCTTC. The chain carries TRBV3-1 and TRBJ1-2, with TRBD1 matching 8 bases. The ends lost 3 bases at V and 2 bases at J; junction bases unmatched: 5. This CDR3 spans 15 amino acids. The V gene's germline CDR1 is LGHDT and CDR2 YNNKEL (reference sequence).

This clonotype was recorded only once. The conserved phenylalanine or tryptophan is not found at the CDR3 terminus, so this likely reflects a read error. Because the CDR3's place on the DNA is in doubt, the DNA is left out and the CDR3 is given as listed by TCRdb. The chain is built from TRBV20-1 and TRBJ2-2. From its first to its last residue, the CDR3 has 8 amino acids. The germline V gene has CDR1 DFQATT and CDR2 SNEGSKA (reference sequence). The CDR3 loop reads CSARDRSA.

This sequence joins TRBV6-5 and TRBJ2-3, with 12 bases matching TRBD2. Trimming at V came to 4 bases and at J to 5 bases, leaving 4 bases not matched to a gene. Germline values: CDR1 MNHEY, CDR2 SVGAGI. CDR3 length: 15 residues. CDR3 in amino acids: CASSSTSGSGDTQYF. In nucleotides, the CDR3 is TGTGCCAGCAGTTCGACTAGCGGGAGTGGAGATACGCAGTATTTT.

This clonotype was picked up one time. The rearrangement uses TRBV6-1 and TRBJ2-6; weak D call: TRBD1 (6 bases). CDR3 size: 16 residues. Per the germline V gene, CDR1 is MNHNS and CDR2 is SASEGT. Trimming removed 6 bases at V and 2 bases at J, with 14 bases between. The CDR3 DNA reads TGTGCCAGCAGCGGCTGGGGGCGGGCTGGGGCCAACGTCCTGACTTTC. Residues: CASSGWGRAGANVLTF.

This clonotype was seen at least ten times. This chain links TRBV11-2 with TRBJ2-2, with D possibly TRBD2 on 5 matching bases. The CDR3 length is 15 residues. V lost 1 base and J 0 bases, leaving 6 bases between the germline ends. Germline V gives CDR1 SGHAT, CDR2 FQNNGV. CDR3 amino acids: CASSLAGTNTGELFF. The CDR3 region has the DNA TGTGCCAGCAGCTTAGCGGGGACGAACACCGGGGAGCTGTTTTTT.